This T cell receptor beta chain emerged from a study of blood T cells in healthy people across ages. Study-wide findings and caveats: For the donors, CMV status was unknown and possibly confounded expanded clonotype changes.

Notes on this clonotype: Its specificity is not known.

For the second PCR, which ran for roughly 6 to 12 cycles, a sample-barcoded 5' primer and a J-beta primer mix were used. Tags on each cDNA molecule came from a template-switch adaptor with 12 random nucleotides. MiXCR was run by TCRdb on the 5' RACE reads, yielding one entry per CDR3 protein. The repertoire has over 1,500,000 distinct CDR3 sequences, 30% to 40% of them found once; the top ten carry 23%. V was clipped by 5 bases and J by 6 bases; unmatched bases: 4. This CDR3 region has 13 residues. Germline values: CDR1 DFQATT, CDR2 SNEGSKA (reference sequence). Sequencing used blood. This TCR was recovered from a human donor in good health. V usage is TRBV20-1 and J usage is TRBJ2-3; 11 positions agree with TRBD1. CDR3 DNA sequence: TGCAGTGCTGGAGGACAGGGGGCGGATACGCAGTATTTT. The encoded protein is CSAGGQGADTQYF.